One sample yielded the 10 T cell receptor beta chains listed below, sequenced in a study of cytomegalovirus exposure and HLA in healthy donors. This PCR relied on a set of 60 Vbeta primers and 13 Jbeta primers. The protocol was immunoSEQ multiplex PCR, while the TCRdb copy is restricted to in-frame clones and leaves out a portion. The repertoire holds fewer than 200,000 clones, under 80% seen once, with over 2% in the top ten. The sequenced sample was PBMCs. The receptor source for this set is a female donor in good health and CMV-seronegative.

The chain is built from TRBV10-3 and TRBJ2-1; D is possibly TRBD2 (5 bases). The length of the CDR3 is 17 residues. V lost 3 bases to trimming and J lost 1 base, with 16 bases between them. Germline V gene lookup returns CDR1 ENHRY and CDR2 SYGVKD. This CDR3 is CAISEAVAGLSYNEQFF. CDR3 sequence (DNA): TGTGCCATCAGTGAAGCTGTGGCGGGCCTATCCTACAATGAGCAGTTCTTC.

This clone has a handful of counts. This chain connects TRBV4-1 to TRBJ2-7, with D hard to call. Germline CDR1 reads MGHRA; CDR2 reads YSYEKL. The CDR3 consists of 13 residues. V dropped 1 base and J dropped 5 bases, with 9 bases sitting between them. CDR3 coding DNA: TGCGCCAGCAGCCAAGTAGGAGTAGACGAGCAGTACTTC. Translated: CASSQVGVDEQYF.

Concerning this clone: A read error may account for a junction end that differs from germline. V and J are TRBV7-3 and TRBJ1-1; 8 bases align to TRBD1. This CDR3 comprises 14 residues. The germline CDR1 and CDR2 sequences are SGHTA and FQGTGA. The CDR3 reads CASSPTGGNAEAFF. Here the CDR3 DNA reads TGTGCCAGCAGCCCCACAGGGGGGAACGCTGAAGCTTTCTTT.

The J gene is TRBJ1-2, the V gene TRBV5-1, with 7 bases aligning to TRBD1. The CDR3 has 14 residues. V dropped 4 bases and J dropped 4; count of bases not matched to a gene: 7. CDR1 and CDR2 (germline): SGHRS, YFSETQ. CDR3: CASSLGQSFYGYTF. In nucleotides, the CDR3 is TGCGCCAGCAGCCTGGGACAGTCCTTCTATGGCTACACCTTC.

The chain employs TRBV27 and TRBJ2-2; 8 nucleotides align to TRBD2. The germline V gene has CDR1 MNHEY and CDR2 SMNVEV (reference sequence). The CDR3 is made up of 15 amino acids. J was trimmed by 6 bases and V by 6 bases; bases with no gene match: 9. The CDR3 bases are TGTGCCAGCAGGTCGCGGGCGGGAGGAGCCGGGGAGCTGTTTTTT. Its protein product is CASRSRAGGAGELFF.

The V and J genes are TRBV5-1 and TRBJ2-7; a weak D match, TRBD2 (6 bases). The CDR3 extends over 16 amino acids. Germline V gene data show CDR1 as SGHRS and CDR2 as YFSETQ. V was cut by 1 base and J by 2 bases, with 16 bases left in between. As DNA, the CDR3 is TGCGCCAGCAGCTTGTCGGTGGCGGGACCCCCCTACGAGCAGTACTTC. This gives the protein CASSLSVAGPPYEQYF.

The chain couples TRBV15 to TRBJ1-2; no clear D gene. V lost 0 bases, J lost 6 bases, and 8 bases lay in between. The germline V gene has CDR1 LNHNV and CDR2 YYDKDF (reference sequence). This CDR3 region has 13 residues. The CDR3 here is CATSRDPADGYTF. The CDR3 DNA reads as TGTGCCACCAGCAGAGACCCAGCGGATGGCTACACCTTC.

This clone came up a few times. The rearrangement joins TRBV19 to TRBJ2-4; no clear D gene. This CDR3 is built from 15 residues. V was pared by 6 bases and J by 0 bases, with 12 bases between. Germline assignment: CDR1 LNHDA and CDR2 SQIVND (reference sequence). Here the CDR3 DNA reads TGTGCCAGTAGCCCAGACAAGTTAGCCAAAAACATTCAGTACTTC. Translated, it gives CASSPDKLAKNIQYF.

V and J are TRBV29-1 and TRBJ2-7; D possibly corresponds to TRBD1 (6 bases). V was shortened by 7 bases and J by 6 bases, with 13 bases between the two germline ends. This CDR3 has 11 residues. Per the germline V gene, CDR1 is SQVTM and CDR2 is ANQGSEA. The chain's CDR3 is CSAGQGPEQYF. The CDR3 nucleotides are TGCAGCGCGGGGCAGGGGCCCGAGCAGTACTTC.

As for this clone: One end of the junction fails to match germline, which may point to a read error. This rearrangement joins TRBV30 to TRBJ2-3; 9 bases line up with TRBD1. CDR3 length: 13 amino acids. Germline V gene data show CDR1 as GTSNPN and CDR2 as SVGIG (reference sequence). As DNA, the CDR3 is TGTGCCTGGAGGACTTATTCCGGGACAGGGCCTAGATTT. Translation: CAWRTYSGTGPRF. Based on the CDR3 plus reference TRBV30 and TRBJ2-3, the full variable domain is SQTIHQWPATLVQPVGSPLSLECTVEGTSNPNLYWYRQAAGRGLQLLFYSVGIGQISSEVPQNLSASRPQDRQFILSSKKLLLSDSGFYLCAWRTYSGTGPRFGPGTRLTVL.